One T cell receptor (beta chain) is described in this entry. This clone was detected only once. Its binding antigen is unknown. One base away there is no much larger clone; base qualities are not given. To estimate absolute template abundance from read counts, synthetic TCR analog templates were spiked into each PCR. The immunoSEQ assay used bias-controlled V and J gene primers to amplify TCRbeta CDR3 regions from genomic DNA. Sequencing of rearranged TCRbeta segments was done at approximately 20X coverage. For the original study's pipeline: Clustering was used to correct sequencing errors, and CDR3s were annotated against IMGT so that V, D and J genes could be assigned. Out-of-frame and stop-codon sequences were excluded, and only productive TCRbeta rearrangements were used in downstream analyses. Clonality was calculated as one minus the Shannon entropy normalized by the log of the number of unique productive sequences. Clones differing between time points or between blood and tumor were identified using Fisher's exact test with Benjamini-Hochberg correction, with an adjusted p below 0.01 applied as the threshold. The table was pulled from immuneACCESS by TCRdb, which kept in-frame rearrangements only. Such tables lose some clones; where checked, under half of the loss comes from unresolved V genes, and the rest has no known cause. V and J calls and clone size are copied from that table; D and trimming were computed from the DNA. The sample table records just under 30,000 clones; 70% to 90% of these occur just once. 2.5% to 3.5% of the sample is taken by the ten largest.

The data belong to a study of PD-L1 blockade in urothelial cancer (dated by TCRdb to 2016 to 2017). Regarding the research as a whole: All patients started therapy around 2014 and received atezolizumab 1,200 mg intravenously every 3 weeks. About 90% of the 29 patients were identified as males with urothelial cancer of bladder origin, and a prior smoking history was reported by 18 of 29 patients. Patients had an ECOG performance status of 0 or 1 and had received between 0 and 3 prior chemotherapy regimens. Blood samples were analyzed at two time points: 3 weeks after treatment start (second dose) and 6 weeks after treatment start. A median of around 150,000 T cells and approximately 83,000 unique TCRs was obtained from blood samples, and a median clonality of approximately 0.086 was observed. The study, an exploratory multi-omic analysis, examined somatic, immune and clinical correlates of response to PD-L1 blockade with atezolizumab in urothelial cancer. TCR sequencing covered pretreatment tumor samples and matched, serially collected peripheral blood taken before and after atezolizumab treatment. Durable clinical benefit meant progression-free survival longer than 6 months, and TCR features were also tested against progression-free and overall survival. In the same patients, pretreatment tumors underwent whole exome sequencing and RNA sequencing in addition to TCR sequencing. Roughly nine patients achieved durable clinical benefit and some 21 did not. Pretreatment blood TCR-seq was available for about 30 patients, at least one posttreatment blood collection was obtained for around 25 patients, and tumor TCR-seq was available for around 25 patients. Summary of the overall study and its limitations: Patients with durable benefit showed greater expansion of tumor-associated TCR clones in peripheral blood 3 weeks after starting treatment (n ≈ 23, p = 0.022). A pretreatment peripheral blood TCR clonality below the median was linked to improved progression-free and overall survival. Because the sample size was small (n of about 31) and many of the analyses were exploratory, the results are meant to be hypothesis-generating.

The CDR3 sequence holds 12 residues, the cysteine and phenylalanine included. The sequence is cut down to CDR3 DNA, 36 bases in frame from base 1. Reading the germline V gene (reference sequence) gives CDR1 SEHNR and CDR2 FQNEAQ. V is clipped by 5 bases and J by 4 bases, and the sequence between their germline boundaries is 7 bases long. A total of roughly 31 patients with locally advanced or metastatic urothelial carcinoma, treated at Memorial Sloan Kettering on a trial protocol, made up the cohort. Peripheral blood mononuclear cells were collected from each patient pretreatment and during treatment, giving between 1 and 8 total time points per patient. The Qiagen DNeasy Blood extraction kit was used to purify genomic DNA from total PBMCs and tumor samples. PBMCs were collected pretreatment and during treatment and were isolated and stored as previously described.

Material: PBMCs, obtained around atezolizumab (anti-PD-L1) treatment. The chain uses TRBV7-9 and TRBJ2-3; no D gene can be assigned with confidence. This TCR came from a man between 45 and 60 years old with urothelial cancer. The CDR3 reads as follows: CASSPLADTQYF. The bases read TGTGCCAGCAGCCCTCTCGCAGATACGCAGTATTTT.